This TCR beta chain was sequenced in a study of T cell responses to AZD1222 COVID-19 vaccine. Study context: Second doses were pooled across both intervals (about 4 or about 12 weeks).

Produced via immunoSEQ multiplex PCR; TCRdb's table is partial and in-frame only. The sample has 75,000 to 95,000 clones; 90% are singletons. Germline CDR1 is ENHRY and CDR2 is SYGVKD. V shed 4 bases and J shed 2 bases, with 14 bases lying between them. The CDR3 sequence is 15 residues long. The study's findings and limits: Reportedly, close to half of spike-specific TCRs are directed against unmutated variant regions.

Remarks on this clone: Antigen unknown.

The V and J genes are TRBV10-3 and TRBJ1-2; D is undetermined. This TCR derives from an adult in good health. The source was peripheral blood, collected on day 0 of AZD1222 vaccination. This chain's CDR3 is CAISANGSPNYGYTF. DNA of the CDR3: TGTGCCATCAGTGCAAACGGATCTCCCAACTATGGCTACACCTTC.